The clone carrying this T cell receptor (beta chain) was counted a few times. The antigen is unknown. MiXCR, run by TCRdb on the 5' RACE reads, gives a single entry per CDR3 protein. This sample yields 620,000 or so distinct CDR3 sequences, of which less than 20% are seen a single time; roughly 17% belongs to the top ten. The entry originates in a study of T cells after yellow fever vaccination. General study points: A small proportion of clonotypes was detected in both the CD4 and CD8 compartments. The secondary response showed a weaker magnitude and a faster peak, day 5 versus 15.

CDR1 is KGHDR, CDR2 SFDVKD, per germline. The CDR3 is 14 residues long. The V gene lost 7 bases and the J gene lost 5 bases, with 16 bases spanning the gap. The genes are TRBV24-1 and TRBJ1-1; a possible D gene is TRBD1 (5 bases). This clonotype was obtained from a man in his late teens or twenties who received the YFV17D yellow fever vaccine. Sequencing used PBMCs, obtained roughly 5 days after the first yellow fever vaccination. The CDR3: CATRAREGLTEAFF. In nucleotides, the CDR3 is TGTGCCACCAGGGCCCGGGAGGGGTTAACTGAAGCTTTCTTT.